The T cell receptor beta chain described here comes from a study of blood T cell repertoires in COVID-19. This CDR3 has 13 amino acids. Trimming at V came to 9 bases and at J to 6 bases, leaving 9 bases not matched to a gene. CDR1 and CDR2 from the germline V gene are MNHEY and SVGAGI. In the authors' workflow: Estimation of nucleated cell counts relied on the amplification of reference gene primers. Some clones are missing from TCRdb's copy, which holds only in-frame ones; the method was immunoSEQ multiplex PCR. Clonal size and the V and J genes are those of that table, whereas D and trimming came from the DNA. The table has hundreds of thousands of clones, around four fifths seen once.

The clonotype comes from a woman between 50 and 59 years old who had recovered from COVID-19. Sequenced input: peripheral blood. The V gene is TRBV6-5, the J gene TRBJ2-3; 7 bases agree with TRBD1. CDR3 in DNA: TGTGCCAGAAGTCAGGGGGTTTGGGATACGCAGTATTTT. Its translation: CARSQGVWDTQYF.